This T cell receptor (beta chain) was documented in a study of response to subunit inactivated influenza vaccine. Study-level results: There was a suggestion from the authors that each seasonal influenza vaccination recruits few new T cells.

MiXCR was run by TCRdb on the RT-PCR reads, yielding one entry per CDR3 protein. The sample gives some 850,000 distinct CDR3 sequences, approximately 17% of which show up once; about 11% is in the top ten. In germline, CDR1 is MNHEY, CDR2 SVGAGI. V dropped 0 bases and J dropped 4 bases, with 18 bases sitting between them. CDR3 size: 17 residues. This clonotype was seen a handful of times. Its antigen remains unknown. The receptor was derived from a middle-aged man who received an inactivated influenza vaccine. The sequences come from PBMCs from blood, collected 5 to 6 days after vaccination. The rearrangement joins TRBV6-5 to TRBJ2-5, with a weak D call TRBD1 (5 bases). The CDR3 region is CASSYSIPGLTVETQYF. Written as DNA, the CDR3 is TGTGCCAGCAGTTACTCGATTCCAGGGCTAACGGTAGAGACCCAGTACTTC.